The text below deals with one TCR beta chain. Participants' own reports of clinical history determined their cohort assignment. The ends lost 4 bases at V and 1 base at J; junction bases unmatched: 7. The CDR3 is 15 amino acids. Germline CDR1 SGHDT, CDR2 YYEEEE. The record originates from a study of blood T cell repertoires in COVID-19. Turning to the study itself: Sites in the United States, Italy and Spain provided acute and convalescent COVID-19 samples. PBMCs, B-cell-depleted T cells, or T cells were the source of the cDNA or gDNA that made up the material.

As handled by the study authors: Estimation of nucleated cell counts relied on the amplification of reference gene primers. Clones were read by immunoSEQ multiplex PCR, and TCRdb kept only the in-frame ones, dropping some. V and J calls and clone size are given by that table; D and trimming were obtained from the DNA. The sample records about 230,000 clones, approximately 90% being singletons. This sequence originates from a woman between 40 and 50 years old with acute COVID-19. Material for sequencing was PBMCs or T cells enriched from blood (not recorded which). The chain uses TRBV5-6 and TRBJ1-1; 7 bases are shared with TRBD1. The CDR3 reads CASSGPGQSNTEAFF. CDR3 nucleotide sequence: TGTGCCAGCAGCGGTCCGGGACAGTCGAACACTGAAGCTTTCTTT.